This section outlines one T cell receptor beta chain sequence together with its context. Trimming removed 4 bases from V and 8 bases from J; junction bases left unmatched: 13. The germline V gene encodes CDR1 SGHVS and CDR2 FQNEAQ. The CDR3 sequence is 16 residues long. The sample originates from a study of blood T cell repertoires in COVID-19. Measured with immunoSEQ multiplex PCR; TCRdb has only the in-frame clones, and not every one. The sample contains about 190,000 clones, roughly nine tenths of which appear only once. The material sequenced was PBMCs or T cells enriched from blood (not recorded which). The sequence was collected from a woman aged 40 to 50 in a cohort exposed to, infected with or recovered from COVID-19 (not recorded which). V and J are TRBV7-8 and TRBJ2-1, with 8 bases identical to TRBD2. Written as DNA, the CDR3 is TGTGCCAGCAGCTCCTTAGCGGGGAGGGGCGGGGATGAGCAGTTCTTC. Translation: CASSSLAGRGGDEQFF.